Reported below is one T cell receptor beta chain. V lost 0 bases and J lost 7; bases outside the gene matches: 14. The CDR3 extends over 18 amino acids. Germline V gene sequence: CDR1 GTSNPN, CDR2 SVGIG (reference sequence). Priming of first-strand cDNA relied on TRAV- and TRBV-specific primers (covering alpha and beta chains). Amplification of TCRs used a constant-region primer and V-primer adapter for about 19 PCR cycles. In TCRdb, the reads were re-called with MiXCR into one record per CDR3 protein. Of tens of thousands of distinct CDR3 sequences listed, 20% to 25% are singletons. This record belongs to a study of low-dose radiotherapy and immunotherapy resistance in tumors. Across the whole study: Per fraction, Cohort 1 was given 0.5 Gy every 2 weeks, for a total of 6.5 Gy. Individuals in Cohort 2 had 1 Gy per fraction every two weeks, adding up to 13 Gy over 26 weeks. From cycle 1 day 1, patients took oral aspirin 300 mg every day for four cycles.

The time point was: after trial treatment. Treatment specified: LDRT plus nivolumab, ipilimumab, low-dose cyclophosphamide and aspirin (RACIN trial). Low-dose radiotherapy, low-dose cyclophosphamide, aspirin, ipilimumab and nivolumab were all given to the donors. The sequence came from a female donor with ovarian cancer. The sample in question was PBMCs, obtained after low-dose radiotherapy plus immunotherapy. The genes are TRBV30 and TRBJ2-1; TRBD2 aligns across 11 bases. The CDR3 reads CAWSVPSGGPIPRNEQFF. The CDR3 DNA follows: TGTGCCTGGAGTGTTCCTAGCGGGGGGCCAATCCCAAGAAATGAGCAGTTCTTC. The full variable domain, rest sourced from reference TRBV30 and TRBJ2-1, is SQTIHQWPATLVQPVGSPLSLECTVEGTSNPNLYWYRQAAGRGLQLLFYSVGIGQISSEVPQNLSASRPQDRQFILSSKKLLLSDSGFYLCAWSVPSGGPIPRNEQFFGPGTRLTVL.